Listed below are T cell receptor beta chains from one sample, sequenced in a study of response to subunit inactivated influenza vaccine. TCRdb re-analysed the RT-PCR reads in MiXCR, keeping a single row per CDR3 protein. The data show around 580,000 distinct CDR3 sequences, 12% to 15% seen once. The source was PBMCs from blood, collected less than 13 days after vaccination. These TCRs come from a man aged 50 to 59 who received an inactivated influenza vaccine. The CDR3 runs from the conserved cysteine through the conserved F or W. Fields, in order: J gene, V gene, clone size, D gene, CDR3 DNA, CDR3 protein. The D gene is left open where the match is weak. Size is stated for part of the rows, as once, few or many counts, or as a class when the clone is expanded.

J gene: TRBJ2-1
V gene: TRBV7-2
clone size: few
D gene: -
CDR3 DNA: TGTGCCAGCACCCGAGCGCAGGGAGGTTCCAATGAGCAGTTCTTC
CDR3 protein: CASTRAQGGSNEQFF

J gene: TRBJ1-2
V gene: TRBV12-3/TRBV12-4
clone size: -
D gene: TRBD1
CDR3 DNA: TGTGCCAGCGGGGACAGGGGTGGTGGCTACACCTTC
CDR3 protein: CASGDRGGGYTF

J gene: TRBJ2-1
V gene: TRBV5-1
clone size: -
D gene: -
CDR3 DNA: TGCGCCAGCAGACGGAATAGTGCCGAGCAGTTCTTC
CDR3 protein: CASRRNSAEQFF

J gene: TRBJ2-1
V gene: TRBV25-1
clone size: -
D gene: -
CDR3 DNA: TGTGCCAGCAGTGAGGGCAGGGGTTTACACGATGAGCAGTTCTTC
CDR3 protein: CASSEGRGLHDEQFF

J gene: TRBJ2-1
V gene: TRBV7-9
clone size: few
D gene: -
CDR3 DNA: TGTGCCAGCAGCTTATCCCACAATGAGCAGTTCTTC
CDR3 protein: CASSLSHNEQFF

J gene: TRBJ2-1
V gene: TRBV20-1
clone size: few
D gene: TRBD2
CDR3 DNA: TGCAGTGCAACCGGGACTAGCGGGGATCATGAGCAGTTCTTC
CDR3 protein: CSATGTSGDHEQFF

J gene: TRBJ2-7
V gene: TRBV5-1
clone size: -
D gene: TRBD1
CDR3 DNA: TGCGCCAGCAGGGCAGGGGGCGACGAGCAGTACTTC
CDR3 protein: CASRAGGDEQYF

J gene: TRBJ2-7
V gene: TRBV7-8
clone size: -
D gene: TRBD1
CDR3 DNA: TGTGCCAGCAGCTTACAGGGGGCGTTCCACGAGCAGTACTTC
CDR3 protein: CASSLQGAFHEQYF

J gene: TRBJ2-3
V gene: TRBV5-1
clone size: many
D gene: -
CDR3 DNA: TGCGCCAGCAGCCCCCGGGGAGGGGGAGATACGCAGTATTTT
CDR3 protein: CASSPRGGGDTQYF

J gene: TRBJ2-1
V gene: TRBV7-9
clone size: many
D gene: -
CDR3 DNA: TGTGCCAGCAGCTCCGGACAGTACAATGAGCAGTTCTTC
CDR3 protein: CASSSGQYNEQFF

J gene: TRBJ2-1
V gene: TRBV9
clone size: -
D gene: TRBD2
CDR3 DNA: TGTGCCAGCAGCGATTGGACTAGCGGGGGCCTACTCTCCTACAATGAGCAGTTCTTC
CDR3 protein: CASSDWTSGGLLSYNEQFF

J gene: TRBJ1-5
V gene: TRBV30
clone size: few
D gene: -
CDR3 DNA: TGTGCCTGGAGTGTAGCTGGGAGACAGCCCCAGCATTTT
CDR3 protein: CAWSVAGRQPQHF

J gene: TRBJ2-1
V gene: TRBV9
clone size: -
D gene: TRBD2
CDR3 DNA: TGTGCCAGCACCCCGACGGGGACTAGCGGGATCTACAATGAGCAGTTCTTC
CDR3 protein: CASTPTGTSGIYNEQFF

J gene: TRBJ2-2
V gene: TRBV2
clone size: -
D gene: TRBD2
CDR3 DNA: TGTGCCAGCAGTCCTCCGGGGGGACCATTTAACACCGGGGAGCTGTTTTTT
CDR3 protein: CASSPPGGPFNTGELFF

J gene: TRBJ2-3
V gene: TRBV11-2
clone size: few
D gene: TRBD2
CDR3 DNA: TGTGCCAGCAGCGAAAGACTAGCGGGAGGGTGGACAGATACGCAGTATTTT
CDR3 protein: CASSERLAGGWTDTQYF

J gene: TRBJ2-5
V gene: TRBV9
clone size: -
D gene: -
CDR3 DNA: TGTGCCAGCAGCGTAGCGGCCAGAGAAGGGCAAGAGACCCAGTACTTC
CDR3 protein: CASSVAAREGQETQYF

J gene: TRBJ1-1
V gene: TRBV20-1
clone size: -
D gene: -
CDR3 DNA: TGCAGTGCTAGCTTAACCGGGGGGACTGAAGCTTTCTTT
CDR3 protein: CSASLTGGTEAFF

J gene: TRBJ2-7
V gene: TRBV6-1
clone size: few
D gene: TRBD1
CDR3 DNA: TGTGCCAGCAGTGAAACAGGGGGCAACTACGAGCAGTACTTC
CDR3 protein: CASSETGGNYEQYF

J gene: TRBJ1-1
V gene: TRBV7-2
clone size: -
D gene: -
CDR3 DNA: TGTGCCAGCAGCTTAGTAGTACAGATGAACTCTGAAGCTTTCTTT
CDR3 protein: CASSLVVQMNSEAFF

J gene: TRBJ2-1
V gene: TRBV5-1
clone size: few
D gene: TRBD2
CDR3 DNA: TGCGCCAGCAGCCCGGGGGGTACTCGTTCCTACAATGAGCAGTTCTTC
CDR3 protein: CASSPGGTRSYNEQFF

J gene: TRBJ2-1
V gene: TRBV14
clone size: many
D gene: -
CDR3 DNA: TGTGCCAGCAGCCAGGCCTGGCTCAATGAGCAGTTCTTC
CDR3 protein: CASSQAWLNEQFF

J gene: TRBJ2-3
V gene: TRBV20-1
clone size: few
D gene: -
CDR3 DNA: TGCAGTGCTAGAGATTTCGGGGGCGCAGATACGCAGTATTTT
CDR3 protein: CSARDFGGADTQYF

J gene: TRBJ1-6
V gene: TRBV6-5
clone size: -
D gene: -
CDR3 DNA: TGTGCCAGCAGTTACTCGATTTCGGGGTACTCCTATAATTCACCCCTCCACTTT
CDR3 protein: CASSYSISGYSYNSPLHF

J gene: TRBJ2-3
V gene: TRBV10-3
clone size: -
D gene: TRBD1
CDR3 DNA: TGTGCCATCACCAAGGACAGGGGTAATACGCAGTATTTT
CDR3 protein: CAITKDRGNTQYF

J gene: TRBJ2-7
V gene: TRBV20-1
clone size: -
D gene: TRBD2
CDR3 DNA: TGCAGTGCTAGAGATTCCGGGACTAGCGACTACGAGCAGTACTTC
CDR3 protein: CSARDSGTSDYEQYF

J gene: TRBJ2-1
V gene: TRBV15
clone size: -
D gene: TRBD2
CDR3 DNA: TGTGCCACCAGCAGATCGGGACTAGCGGCAAATGAGCAGTTCTTC
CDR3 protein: CATSRSGLAANEQFF

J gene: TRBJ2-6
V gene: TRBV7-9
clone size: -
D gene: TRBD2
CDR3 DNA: TGTGCCAGCAGCCACGGACTAGCGGGAGCTGGGGCCAACGTCCTGACTTTC
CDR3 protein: CASSHGLAGAGANVLTF

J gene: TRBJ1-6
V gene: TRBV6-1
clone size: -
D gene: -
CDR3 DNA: TGTGCCACCTCTAGCGGGGCGAGGGCCTATAATTCACCCCTCCACTTT
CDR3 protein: CATSSGARAYNSPLHF

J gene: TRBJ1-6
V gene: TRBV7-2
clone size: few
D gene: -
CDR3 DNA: TGTGCCAGCAGCCCCTTGGGGGGCGGGGGTTCACCCCTCCACTTT
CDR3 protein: CASSPLGGGGSPLHF

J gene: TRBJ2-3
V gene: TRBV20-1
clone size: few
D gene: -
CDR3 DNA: TGCAGTGCTAGAGATCCTGGGGCAGTATACACAGATACGCAGTATTTT
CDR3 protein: CSARDPGAVYTDTQYF

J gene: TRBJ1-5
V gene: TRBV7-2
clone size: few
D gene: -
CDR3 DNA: TGTGCCAGCAGCCTAACCGGGACCAACAAAAAGCCCCAGCATTTT
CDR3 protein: CASSLTGTNKKPQHF

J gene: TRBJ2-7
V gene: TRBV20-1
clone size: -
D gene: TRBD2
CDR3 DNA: TGCAGTGCCCATAGCGGGACTCCCTCCTACGAGCAGTACTTC
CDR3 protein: CSAHSGTPSYEQYF

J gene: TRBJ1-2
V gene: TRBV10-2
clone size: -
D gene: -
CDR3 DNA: TGCGCCAGCAGTGCCGGGACCTCTGGTGGCTACACCTTC
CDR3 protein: CASSAGTSGGYTF